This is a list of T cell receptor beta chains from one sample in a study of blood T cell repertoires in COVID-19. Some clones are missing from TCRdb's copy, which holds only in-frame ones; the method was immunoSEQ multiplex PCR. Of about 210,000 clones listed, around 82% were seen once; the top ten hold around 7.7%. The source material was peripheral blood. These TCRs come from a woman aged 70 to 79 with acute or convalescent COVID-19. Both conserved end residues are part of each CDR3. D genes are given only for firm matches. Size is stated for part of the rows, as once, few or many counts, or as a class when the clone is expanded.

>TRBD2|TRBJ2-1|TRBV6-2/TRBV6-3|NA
TGTGCCAGCAGTTACCCCTTTTCTAGCGGGGCTAATGAGCAGTTCTTC
CASSYPFSSGANEQFF
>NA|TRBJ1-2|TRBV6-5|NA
TGTGCCAGCAGTTACTTGGGGGCAGGCTACACCTTC
CASSYLGAGYTF
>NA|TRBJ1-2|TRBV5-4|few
TGTGCCAGCAGCCCCAACACCTATGGCTACACCTTC
CASSPNTYGYTF
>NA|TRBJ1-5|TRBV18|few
TGTGCCAGCTCACCAGGCAGGGCCCCTAATCAGCCCCAGCATTTT
CASSPGRAPNQPQHF
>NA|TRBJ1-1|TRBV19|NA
TGTGCCAGTAGTATACTACAGGGAAGCCCGCGTGCTGAAGCTTTCTTT
CASSILQGSPRAEAFF
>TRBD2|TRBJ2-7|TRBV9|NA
TGTGCCAGCAGCGTAGCTTCGACTAGCGGCTACGAGCAGTACTTC
CASSVASTSGYEQYF
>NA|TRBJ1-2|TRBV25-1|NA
TGTGCCAGCAGTGAATATTACCCCCCGGGGAGAGCAGGCTACACCTTC
CASSEYYPPGRAGYTF
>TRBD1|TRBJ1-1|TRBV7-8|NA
TGTGCCAGCAGCCGCGACAGGGGAACTGAAGCTTTCTTT
CASSRDRGTEAFF
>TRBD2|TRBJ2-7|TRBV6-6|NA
TGTGCCAGCAGTCCATCTAGCGGGGGACCGTCCTTCTACGAGCAGTACTTC
CASSPSSGGPSFYEQYF
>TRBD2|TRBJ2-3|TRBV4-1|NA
TGCGCCAGCAGCCAAGGAGATAGCGGGGTATGGGATACGCAGTATTTT
CASSQGDSGVWDTQYF
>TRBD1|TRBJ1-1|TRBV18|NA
TGTGCCAGCTCCCAGACAGGGCCGGGGACTGAAGCTTTCTTT
CASSQTGPGTEAFF
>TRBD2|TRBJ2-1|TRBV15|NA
TGTGCCACCAGCAGTCCAGTAGCGGGCACTAACAATGAGCAGTTCTTC
CATSSPVAGTNNEQFF
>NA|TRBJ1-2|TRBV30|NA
TGTGCCTGGACCGACGGGAAATATGGCTACACCTTC
CAWTDGKYGYTF
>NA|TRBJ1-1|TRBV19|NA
TGTGCCAGTAGTATTCGCAGGGGCGGCACTGAAGCTTTCTTT
CASSIRRGGTEAFF
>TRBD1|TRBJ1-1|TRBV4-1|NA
TGCGCCAGCAGTTGGACAGGGTCAGTCACTGAAGCTTTCTTT
CASSWTGSVTEAFF
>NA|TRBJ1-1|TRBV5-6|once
TGTGCCAGCAGTCCTCAAGCGCGGGGGGCGCCGGCTTTCTTT
CASSPQARGAPAFF
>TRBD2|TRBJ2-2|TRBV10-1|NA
TGCGCCAGACCTGGGACTAGCGGGGGGAAAAACACCGGGGAGCTGTTTTTT
CARPGTSGGKNTGELFF
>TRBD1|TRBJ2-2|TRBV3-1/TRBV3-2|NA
TGTGCCAGCAGCCAAGGGTTGGCAGGGGGCCCGGGGACGAACACCGGGGAGCTGTTTTTT
CASSQGLAGGPGTNTGELFF
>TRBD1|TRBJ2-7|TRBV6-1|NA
TGTGCCAGCAGTGAACGGGCACCGGGACAGGGCTACGAGCAGTACTTC
CASSERAPGQGYEQYF
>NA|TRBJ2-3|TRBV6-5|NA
TGTGCCAGCACTCTGACAGCTAGCACAGATACGCAGTATTTT
CASTLTASTDTQYF